The next 10 T cell receptor beta chains were all read from a single sample in a study of cytomegalovirus exposure and HLA in healthy donors (dated by TCRdb to the late 2010s). Library preparation was by the immunoSEQ multiplex PCR assay. A mixture of 60 forward primers for TCR Vbeta segments and 13 reverse primers for TCR Jbeta segments was used in the multiplex PCR. TCRdb mirrors the immuneACCESS table, restricted to in-frame sequences. Some clones are absent from its copies; in checked studies, under half trace to an unresolved V gene, and the reason for the others is unknown. Recorded for this sample are about 93,000 clones; roughly 75% of them occurred a single time. The ten top clones hold under 8.5% of the sample. The sample comprised PBMCs. These receptor sequences come from a man younger than 45 in good health and CMV-seronegative.

CDR3 bases: TGCGCCAGTGGGGGGGAGGATACCTACGAGCAGTACTTC. Protein sequence: CASGGEDTYEQYF. The rearrangement links TRBV10-2 to TRBJ2-7; 7 nucleotides match TRBD2. CDR3 length: 13 residues. With V trimmed by 9 bases and J by 2 bases, 7 bases remained unmatched. Germline loops: CDR1 WSHSY, CDR2 SAAADI.

The chain carries TRBV5-5 and TRBJ2-1; 9 bases line up with TRBD2. CDR3 length: 18 residues. Germline assignment: CDR1 SGHKS and CDR2 YYEKEE (reference sequence). Trimming took 0 bases from V and 4 from J; bases not matched to a gene: 11. CDR3 residues: CASSLGVAGVGVYNEQFF. CDR3 nucleotide sequence: TGTGCCAGCAGCTTGGGCGTAGCGGGAGTCGGGGTGTACAATGAGCAGTTCTTC.

This clone was recorded a few times. The rearrangement joins TRBV10-3 to TRBJ1-5; 8 bases match TRBD1. Trimming removed 7 bases from V and 3 bases from J; junction bases left unmatched: 2. The germline CDR1 and CDR2 sequences are ENHRY and SYGVKD. CDR3 length equals 13 residues. The CDR3 loop is CAIKGQDNQPQHF. In DNA, the CDR3 is TGTGCCATCAAGGGACAGGACAATCAGCCCCAGCATTTT.

Comment on this clone: Other DNA sequences in this specimen translate into the identical CDR3. CDR3 nucleotides: TGTGCCAGCAGCTTGGCGGGGGTATACGGCTACACCTTC. It translates to CASSLAGVYGYTF. The chain carries TRBV5-6 and TRBJ1-2, with D maybe TRBD1 (5 bases). The CDR3 runs to 13 residues. Trimming pared 0 bases from V and 8 bases from J, leaving 11 bases between. Per the germline V gene, CDR1 is SGHDT and CDR2 is YYEEEE. Supplemented by reference TRBV5-6 and TRBJ1-2, the full variable domain reads DAGVTQSPTHLIKTRGQQVTLRCSPKSGHDTVSWYQQALGQGPQFIFQYYEEEERQRGNFPDRFSGHQFPNYSSELNVNALLLGDSALYLCASSLAGVYGYTFGSGTRLTVV.

The chain couples TRBV9 to TRBJ1-2, with unresolved D. Between the trimmed V and J ends, which lost 0 bases and 2 bases, there was a span of 8 bases. This CDR3 is built from 14 residues. The germline CDR1 and CDR2 sequences are SGDLS and YYNGEE. CDR3 sequence reads: CASSVVTENYGYTF. In nucleotides, the CDR3 is TGTGCCAGCAGCGTAGTAACAGAGAACTATGGCTACACCTTC. Filled out from reference TRBV9 and TRBJ1-2, the complete variable domain reads DSGVTQTPKHLITATGQRVTLRCSPRSGDLSVYWYQQSLDQGLQFLIQYYNGEERAKGNILERFSAQQFPDLHSELNLSSLELGDSALYFCASSVVTENYGYTFGSGTRLTVV.

The V call is TRBV29-1, the J call TRBJ1-1; TRBD1 agrees at 7 bases. V lost 5 bases and J lost 4; bases outside the gene matches: 7. Per the germline V gene, CDR1 is SQVTM and CDR2 is ANQGSEA. The CDR3 is 13 residues long. The chain's CDR3 is CSVRDSGSTEAFF. CDR3 DNA: TGCAGCGTTAGGGACAGTGGAAGCACTGAAGCTTTCTTT.

The chain couples TRBV10-3 to TRBJ1-5; possibly TRBD1 for D (6 bases). V gave up 4 bases and J gave up 4 bases, with 8 bases separating them. This CDR3 has 13 residues. The germline V gene encodes CDR1 ENHRY and CDR2 SYGVKD. The CDR3: CAISGTDNQPQHF. The CDR3 region has the DNA TGTGCCATCAGTGGGACAGATAATCAGCCCCAGCATTTT.

The chain uses TRBV27 and TRBJ2-7; 7 positions agree with TRBD1. V trimming: 6 bases; J trimming: 3 bases; junction bases outside the gene matches: 5. This CDR3 spans 13 amino acids. Germline V CDR1 and CDR2: MNHEY, SMNVEV (reference sequence). CDR3 nucleotides: TGTGCCAGCAGGAGGACAGGATACTACGAGCAGTACTTC. It encodes CASRRTGYYEQYF.

The J gene is TRBJ1-5, the V gene TRBV19; D not resolved. There are 12 residues in the CDR3. The V and J ends lost 4 bases and 10 bases respectively, with 11 bases between them. Per the germline V gene, CDR1 is LNHDA and CDR2 is SQIVND (reference sequence). Here the CDR3 reads CASSNGVTPQHF. The CDR3 DNA follows: TGTGCCAGTAGTAACGGGGTTACACCCCAGCATTTT.

The V and J genes are TRBV5-1 and TRBJ2-7; 7 bases are shared with TRBD1. This CDR3 spans 15 amino acids. Germline CDR1 is SGHRS and CDR2 is YFSETQ. The trim removed 3 bases at V and 5 bases at J, leaving 11 bases unmatched. This chain's CDR3 is CASSSIPGTENEQYF. The CDR3 DNA sequence: TGCGCCAGCAGCTCTATACCCGGGACAGAAAACGAGCAGTACTTC.